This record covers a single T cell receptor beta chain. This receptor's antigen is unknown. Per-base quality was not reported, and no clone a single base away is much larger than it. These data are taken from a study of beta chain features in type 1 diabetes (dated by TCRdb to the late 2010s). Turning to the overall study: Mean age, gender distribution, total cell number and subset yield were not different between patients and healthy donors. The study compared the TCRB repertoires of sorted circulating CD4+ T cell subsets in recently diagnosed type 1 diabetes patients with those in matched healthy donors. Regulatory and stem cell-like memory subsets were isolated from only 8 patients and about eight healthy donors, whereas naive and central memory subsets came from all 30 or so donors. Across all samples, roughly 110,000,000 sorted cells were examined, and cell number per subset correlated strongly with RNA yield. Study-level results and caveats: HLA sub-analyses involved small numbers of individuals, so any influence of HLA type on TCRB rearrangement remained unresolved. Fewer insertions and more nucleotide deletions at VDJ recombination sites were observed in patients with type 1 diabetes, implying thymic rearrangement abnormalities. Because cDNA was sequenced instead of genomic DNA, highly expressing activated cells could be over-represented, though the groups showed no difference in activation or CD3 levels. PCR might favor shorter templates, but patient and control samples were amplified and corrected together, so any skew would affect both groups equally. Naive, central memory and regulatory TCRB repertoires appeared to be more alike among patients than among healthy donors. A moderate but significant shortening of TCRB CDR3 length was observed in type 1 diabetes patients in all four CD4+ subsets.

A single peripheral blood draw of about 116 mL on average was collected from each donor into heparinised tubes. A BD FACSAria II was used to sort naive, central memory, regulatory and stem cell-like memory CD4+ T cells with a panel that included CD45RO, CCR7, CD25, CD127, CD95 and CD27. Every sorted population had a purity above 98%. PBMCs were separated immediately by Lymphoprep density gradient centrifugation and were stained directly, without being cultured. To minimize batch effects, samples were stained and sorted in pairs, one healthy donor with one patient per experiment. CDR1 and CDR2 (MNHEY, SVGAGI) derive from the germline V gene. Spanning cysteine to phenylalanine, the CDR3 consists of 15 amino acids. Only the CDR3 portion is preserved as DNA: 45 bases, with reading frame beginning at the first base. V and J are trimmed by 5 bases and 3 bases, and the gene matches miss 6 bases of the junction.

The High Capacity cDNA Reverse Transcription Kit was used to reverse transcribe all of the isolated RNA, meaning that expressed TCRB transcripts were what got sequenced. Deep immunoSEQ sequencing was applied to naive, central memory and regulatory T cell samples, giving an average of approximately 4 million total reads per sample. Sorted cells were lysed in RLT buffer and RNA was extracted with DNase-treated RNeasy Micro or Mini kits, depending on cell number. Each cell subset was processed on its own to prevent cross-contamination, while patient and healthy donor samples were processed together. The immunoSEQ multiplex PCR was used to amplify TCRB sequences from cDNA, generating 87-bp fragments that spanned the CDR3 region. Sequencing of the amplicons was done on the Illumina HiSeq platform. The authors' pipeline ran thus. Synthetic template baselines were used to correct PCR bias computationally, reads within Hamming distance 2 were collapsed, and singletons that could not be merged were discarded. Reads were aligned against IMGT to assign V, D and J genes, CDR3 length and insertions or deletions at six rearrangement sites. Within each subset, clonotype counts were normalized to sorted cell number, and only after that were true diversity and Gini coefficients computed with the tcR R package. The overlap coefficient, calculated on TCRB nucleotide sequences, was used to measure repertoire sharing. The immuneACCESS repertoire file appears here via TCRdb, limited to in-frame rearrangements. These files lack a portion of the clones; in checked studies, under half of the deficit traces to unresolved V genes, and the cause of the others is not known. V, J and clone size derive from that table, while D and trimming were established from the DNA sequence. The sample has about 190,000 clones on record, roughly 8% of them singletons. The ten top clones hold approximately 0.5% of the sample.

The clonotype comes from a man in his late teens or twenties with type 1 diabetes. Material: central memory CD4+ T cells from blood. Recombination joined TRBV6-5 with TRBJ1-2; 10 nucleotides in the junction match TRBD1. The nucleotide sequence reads TGTGCCAGCAGTCGGATGACAGGGGGCTACTATGGCTACACCTTC. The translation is CASSRMTGGYYGYTF.